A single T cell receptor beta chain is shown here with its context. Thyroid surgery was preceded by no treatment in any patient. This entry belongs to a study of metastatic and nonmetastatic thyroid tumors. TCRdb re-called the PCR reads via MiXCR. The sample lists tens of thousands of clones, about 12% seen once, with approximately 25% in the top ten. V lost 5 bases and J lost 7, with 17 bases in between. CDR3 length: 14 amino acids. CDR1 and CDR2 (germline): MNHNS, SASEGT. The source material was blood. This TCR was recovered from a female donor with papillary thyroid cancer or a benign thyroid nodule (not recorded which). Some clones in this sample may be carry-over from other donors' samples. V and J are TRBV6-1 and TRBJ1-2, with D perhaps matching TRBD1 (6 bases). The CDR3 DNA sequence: TGTGCCAGCAGTCCGACACTTCAAGGGGGTGGCTACACCTTC. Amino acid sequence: CASSPTLQGGGYTF.